This note documents a single TCR beta chain sequence. Its antigen is unknown. TCRdb's table, derived via immunoSEQ multiplex PCR, lists solely in-frame clones and lacks some. The table has roughly 100,000 clones, more than 70% seen once; the top ten hold 17%. The data are from a study of T cell responses to AZD1222 COVID-19 vaccine. Study findings and constraints: The peak T cell response came first, and repertoires were sampled only after it.

V lost 4 bases to trimming and J lost 6 bases, with 13 bases between them. This CDR3 contains 13 residues. Germline V gene lookup returns CDR1 MRHNA and CDR2 SNTAGT. The chain carries TRBV6-4 and TRBJ2-7; no definite D call. This sequence was found in an adult in good health. The material sequenced was peripheral blood, taken on day 0 of AZD1222 vaccination. CDR3 sequence reads: CASSASPYSEQYF. CDR3 DNA sequence: TGTGCCAGCAGTGCCAGTCCCTATAGCGAGCAGTACTTC.